This T cell receptor (beta chain) originates from a study of T cell changes during pregnancy in multiple sclerosis. V trimming: 6 bases; J trimming: 4 bases; junction bases outside the gene matches: 11. The CDR3 runs 16 residues. From germline, CDR1 is MNHEY and CDR2 SMNVEV (reference sequence). Produced via immunoSEQ multiplex PCR; TCRdb's table is partial and in-frame only. The data hold under 45,000 clones, with less than 90% observed a single time. This clonotype was obtained from a female donor with multiple sclerosis, enrolled in a pregnancy study. Sequenced here: CD4+ T cells from peripheral blood mononuclear cells, sampled in the second trimester of pregnancy. The chain employs TRBV27 and TRBJ2-3; 9 bases are shared with TRBD2. The CDR3 loop is CASSRSGTSTADTQYF. DNA for the CDR3: TGTGCCAGCAGCCGCTCCGGGACTAGCACGGCAGATACGCAGTATTTT.